Here is one TCR beta chain with its context. Antigen: not known. Germline V CDR1 and CDR2: KGHSH, LQKENI. Losses at the gene ends were 3 bases for V and 0 bases for J; bases not matched to a gene: 5. The CDR3 sequence is 18 residues long. In the PCR, 60 Vbeta and 13 Jbeta primers were used. Produced via immunoSEQ multiplex PCR; TCRdb's table is partial and in-frame only. The table shows under 150,000 clones, with about 72% occurring only once. Donors in the study were healthy people who gave bone marrow. The sample originates from a study of cytomegalovirus exposure and HLA in healthy donors. Overall study results and limits: Reported performance of the classifier showed diagnosis of cytomegalovirus status with high specificity and sensitivity. A few CMV-associated chains proved CMV antigen-specific in vitro. Donors belonging to an Asian-associated ancestry cluster reportedly showed fewer N-insertions in productive TCRs than the approximately 640-donor mean, according to what a later analysis found.

The chain has TRBV18 and TRBJ2-6; 10 positions match TRBD1. The receptor's source is a man aged 60 to 69 in good health and CMV-seronegative. Sequencing was done on a sample of PBMCs. CDR3 sequence: CASSPRTGGTSGANVLTF. CDR3 nucleotide sequence: TGTGCCAGCTCACCCCGGACAGGGGGAACCTCTGGGGCCAACGTCCTGACTTTC.